The 17 T cell receptor beta chains given below trace back to one sample, sequenced in a study of cytomegalovirus exposure and HLA in healthy donors. The PCR ran on 60 Vbeta and 13 Jbeta primers. Only in-frame clones appear in the TCRdb table, and some are missing; sequencing was by immunoSEQ multiplex PCR. The data contain around 160,000 clones, approximately 80% of them singletons. The sequencing input was PBMCs. All receptors come from a woman aged 40 to 55 in good health and CMV-seropositive.

This clone was detected a few times. The chain has TRBV27 and TRBJ1-1; 10 bases are a match to TRBD1. After removal of 3 bases from V and 5 bases from J, the junction contained 9 bases not matched to a gene. CDR1 is MNHEY and CDR2 is SMNVEV in the germline V gene (reference sequence). This CDR3 comprises 16 residues. The chain's CDR3 is CASSFGTGEVKTEAFF. For the CDR3, the DNA is TGTGCCAGCAGTTTCGGGACAGGGGAGGTTAAGACTGAAGCTTTCTTT.

This clone appeared a single time. The chain links TRBV2 to TRBJ1-1, with D perhaps TRBD1 (6 bases). This CDR3 is 14 amino acids long. The V end was cut by 7 bases, the J end by 0 bases, with 12 bases between. Per the germline V gene, CDR1 is SNHLY and CDR2 is FYNNEI. CDR3 region: CASKVGQMNTEAFF. CDR3 DNA: TGTGCCAGCAAAGTAGGACAGATGAACACTGAAGCTTTCTTT.

CDR3 in DNA: TGTGCCAGCAGCCCGCCGGGGAACTATGGCTACACCTTC. Translated: CASSPPGNYGYTF. V usage is TRBV5-4 and J usage is TRBJ1-2; D not resolved. Germline V gene data show CDR1 as SGHNT and CDR2 as YYREEE (reference sequence). The CDR3 runs to 13 residues. The V end lost 4 bases, the J end lost 2 bases, and 9 bases lay between the germline ends.

The rearrangement joins TRBV2 to TRBJ2-1; 8 bases match TRBD2. Unmatched junction bases numbered 5, after V lost 7 bases and J lost 0 bases. This CDR3 is 15 amino acids long. Germline-derived CDR1 and CDR2 are SNHLY and FYNNEI. CDR3 nucleotide sequence: TGTGCCAGCAAAGGGCTAGCGGGCTCCTACAATGAGCAGTTCTTC. Residues: CASKGLAGSYNEQFF.

V is TRBV19 and J is TRBJ1-1; perhaps TRBD1 as D (5 bases). Germline CDR1 LNHDA, CDR2 SQIVND (reference sequence). The CDR3 sequence is 12 residues long. V dropped 6 bases and J dropped 4 bases, with 9 bases sitting between them. As DNA, the CDR3 is TGTGCCAGTAGCGGGGGGGTCACTGAAGCTTTCTTT. It encodes CASSGGVTEAFF.

The chain employs TRBV5-5 and TRBJ1-3; D gene unclear. V lost 4 bases to trimming and J lost 4 bases, with 6 bases between them. The CDR3 extends over 12 amino acids. Germline V CDR1 and CDR2: SGHKS, YYEKEE (reference sequence). The CDR3 DNA reads as TGTGCCAGCAGCCTATCCGGAAACACCATATATTTT. This sequence encodes CASSLSGNTIYF.

The table lists this clone with a few counts. The rearrangement joins TRBV6-5 to TRBJ1-1; no reliable D call. This CDR3 is built from 15 residues. Trimming removed 6 bases at V and 1 base at J, with 15 bases between. Looked up from germline, CDR1 is MNHEY and CDR2 is SVGAGI. The CDR3 here is CASSRSAEENTEAFF. In DNA form, the CDR3 reads TGTGCCAGCAGCCGATCGGCGGAAGAGAACACTGAAGCTTTCTTT.

The V and J genes are TRBV5-1 and TRBJ2-7; D is ambiguous. Germline V gene lookup returns CDR1 SGHRS and CDR2 YFSETQ. The CDR3 spans 13 residues. V lost 0 bases and J lost 3, with 7 bases in between. The CDR3 coding sequence is TGCGCCAGCAGCTTGGGACTGATCTACGAGCAGTACTTC. It is translated as CASSLGLIYEQYF.

About this clone itself: Additional DNA sequences in this sample encode the identical CDR3. The chain recombines TRBV30 with TRBJ1-4, with D unclear. The CDR3 is 13 amino acids. V was cut by 1 base and J by 5 bases, with 8 bases left in between. Germline V CDR1 and CDR2: GTSNPN, SVGIG (reference sequence). CDR3 residues: CAWSGGPNEKLFF. The DNA for the CDR3 is TGTGCCTGGAGTGGAGGTCCCAATGAAAAACTGTTTTTT.

The chain links TRBV2 to TRBJ1-6; 9 positions agree with TRBD1. The CDR3 spans 13 residues. CDR1 and CDR2 (germline): SNHLY, FYNNEI. J lost 6 bases, V lost 11 bases, and 5 bases had no gene match. CDR3 sequence: CAGRTGANSPLHF. For the CDR3, the DNA is TGTGCCGGACGGACAGGGGCTAATTCACCCCTCCACTTT.

This clone was seen more than once but under ten times. This sequence joins TRBV30 and TRBJ1-2; D may be TRBD1 (5 bases). V was cut by 0 bases and J by 6 bases, with 8 bases left in between. CDR1 is GTSNPN and CDR2 is SVGIG in the germline V gene (reference sequence). The CDR3 is made up of 12 amino acids. The CDR3 loop reads CAWSVGLNGYTF. The CDR3 DNA sequence: TGTGCCTGGAGTGTGGGACTGAATGGCTACACCTTC.

The chain combines TRBV2 with TRBJ1-5, with no clear D. V lost 0 bases and J 5 bases, leaving 8 bases between the germline ends. This CDR3 is built from 14 residues. Germline V gene lookup returns CDR1 SNHLY and CDR2 FYNNEI. The CDR3 spells CASSEAREDQPQHF. CDR3 nucleotides: TGTGCCAGCAGTGAAGCGCGAGAGGATCAGCCCCAGCATTTT.

The chain employs TRBV6-1 and TRBJ1-2, with 9 nucleotides matching TRBD1. Per germline, CDR1 MNHNS and CDR2 SASEGT. The junction had 11 bases not matched to a gene; V was cut back by 6 bases and J by 6 bases. The CDR3 is made up of 15 amino acids. DNA of the CDR3: TGTGCCAGCAGCCACGGGACAGGGAGGGTGAATGGCTACACCTTC. This codes for CASSHGTGRVNGYTF.

V gene TRBV19 combines with J gene TRBJ2-3; D may be TRBD2 (6 bases). V was shortened by 4 bases and J by 4 bases, with 9 bases between the two germline ends. Germline values: CDR1 LNHDA, CDR2 SQIVND (reference sequence). The CDR3 loop spans 13 amino acids. The CDR3 sequence: CASSSTSPDTQYF. DNA of the CDR3: TGTGCCAGTAGTAGCACTAGCCCAGATACGCAGTATTTT.

The chain uses TRBV6-1 and TRBJ2-1, with 12 bases identical to TRBD2. The CDR3 has 14 residues. With 7 bases clipped from V and 14 bases from J, the junction kept 12 bases outside the gene matches. Germline CDR1 and CDR2: MNHNS and SASEGT. Written as DNA, the CDR3 is TGTGCCAGCAAGGAGGGACTAGCGGGTCCCGATAAGTTCTTC. Protein: CASKEGLAGPDKFF.

This chain links TRBV6-6 with TRBJ2-2; 7 bases are a match to TRBD1. This CDR3 has 15 amino acids. Germline V lookup: CDR1 MNHNY, CDR2 SVGAGI (reference sequence). V shed 7 bases, J shed 4 bases, and the junction held 9 bases outside the gene matches. The CDR3 is CASTGTGESTGELFF. CDR3 coding DNA: TGTGCCAGCACCGGAACAGGGGAGTCCACCGGGGAGCTGTTTTTT.

The genes are TRBV6-5 and TRBJ1-2; tentatively, D is TRBD1 (5 bases). The V gene's germline CDR1 is MNHEY and CDR2 SVGAGI. The CDR3 is 13 residues long. The V gene lost 6 bases and the J gene lost 8 bases, with 16 bases spanning the gap. CDR3 in amino acids: CASRRRGAWGYTF. The CDR3 region has the DNA TGTGCCAGCAGACGGCGTGGGGCTTGGGGCTACACCTTC.